The source of this T cell receptor beta chain is a study of T cells in Graves' hyperthyroidism and ophthalmopathy (dated by TCRdb to the late 2010s). As for the study more broadly: Peripheral blood was collected at initial diagnosis, before any treatment. To identify distinguishing TCR V-J signatures, a discovery cohort of 95 to 100 patients was used, comprising 40 to 45 with Graves' ophthalmopathy and some 57 with stable Graves' hyperthyroidism. Prospective prediction of ophthalmopathy was tested in an independent validation cohort consisting of roughly 20 hyperthyroidism patients and approximately 16 patients who later progressed to ophthalmopathy. The roughly 91 discovery patients were randomly divided into training and test sets at a 7:3 ratio. In more than five Graves' hyperthyroidism patients, the study also compared T-cell repertoires from thyroid tissue with T-cell repertoires from blood. After blood sampling, hyperthyroidism patients were treated with methimazole at a starting dose of 30 mg daily, and ophthalmopathy patients were treated with high-dose intravenous methylprednisolone. TCR Vbeta CDR3 sequencing of 120 to 150 peripheral blood samples (under 45 ophthalmopathy, under 80 hyperthyroidism and approximately 17 progressor patients) is reported in the paper. On the study overall, not on this receptor specifically: In validation, the model predicted progression to ophthalmopathy a median of roughly 6.1 months before onset, with over 60% sensitivity and roughly 72% specificity. A model built on a 13 V-J signature distinguished ophthalmopathy from stable hyperthyroidism, reaching roughly 88% sensitivity and 81.08% specificity in cross-validation and 80%/75% in testing. Sample size was not statistically predetermined, and blinding of investigators to group allocation was not performed. Blood samples also contained most of the expanded thyroid clonotypes (frequency above 0.001), which suggests that blood repertoires may reflect thyroid immune responses.

Amplification of TCR beta CDR3 regions was carried out from RNA transcripts. For the first round of RT-PCR on the TCR CDR3, the HTBI primer set was used together with the Qiagen OneStep RT-PCR kit. The libraries were constructed in a second round of multiplex PCR and then size-selected and purified. Sequencing of the libraries was done on an Illumina HiSeq2000 using paired-end 100 bp reads. In the original analysis: Raw data were processed with SOAPnuke, discarding reads with adapters, uncalled bases, mean Phred below 15, or no exact constant-primer or identifier match. High-quality paired reads were merged with COPE v1.2.5, and unique nucleotide sequences were defined as clonotypes. MiTCR v1.1 was used to align the clonotypes against IMGT TRBV, TRBD and TRBJ reference segments. Only V-J combinations with frequency above 0.0001, covering about 99% of repertoires, were analysed. A TCS score was defined as the ratio of F50 (clonal expansion) to E x V (chaos), with BLOSUM62-based TCRdist applied between CDR3 peptides within each V-J. Welch's t-statistics and random forest reduced roughly 540 V-J features to under 15, which were used in a naive Bayes classifier (R e1071). The public reads were quality trimmed at Q25 with fastp and then assembled into clones with MiXCR by TCRdb, keeping productive beta chains. When rows share a CDR3 protein, they turn into one entry using the most common DNA and genes. The V and J calls reflect TCRdb's pipeline rather than the authors' work. The sample yields 400,000 to 500,000 distinct CDR3 sequences; roughly 13% were counted once. The top ten clonotypes cover 5% to 6.5% of the sample.

From the cysteine through the phenylalanine, the CDR3 covers 13 amino acids. The kept DNA is CDR3 alone, 39 bases in frame from the first base. The CDR1 and CDR2 encoded by the germline V gene are WSHSY and SAAADI. The trim is 3 bases for V and 4 bases for J, with a gap of 7 bases between the germline ends. Stable Graves' hyperthyroidism was defined as the absence of progression to ophthalmopathy over 18 months of follow-up. The hyperthyroidism patients were between 18 and 65 years old and newly diagnosed, with a disease duration of less than 2 months. Exclusion was applied to patients with uncontrolled infections, other autoimmune diseases, pregnancy or lactation. Diagnoses were based on clinical symptoms, serum thyroxine and TRAb, thyroid ultrasound and orbital computed tomography. PBMCs were separated from around 9.1 ml of fresh peripheral blood using Ficoll-Paque density gradient centrifugation. Total RNA was extracted with Trizol reagent, and quality was checked on an Agilent 2100 Bioanalyzer.

This clonotype came up a few times. The antigen this receptor binds is unknown. Qualities for individual bases were not recorded, and no much larger clone is one base off. The chain is encoded by TRBV10-2 joined to TRBJ2-1; too little of a D gene remains to name it. This receptor was taken from a woman between 18 and 30 years old with Graves' hyperthyroidism. Sequences were obtained from blood. The DNA sequence is as follows: TGCGCCAGCAGTGATCGAGCGTACAATGAGCAGTTCTTC. Its translation reads: CASSDRAYNEQFF.